The sequence of this T cell receptor beta chain was determined in a study of naive and memory T cell subsets. Study-wide results and limits: TCR abundance followed a power law differing between naive and memory subsets.

An equimolar mix of two oligonucleotides served as the beta constant-region primer for TRBC1 and TRBC2. Each CDR3 protein gets one entry after TCRdb re-called the UMI-ligation and nested PCR reads with MiXCR. The table includes 65,000 to 85,000 distinct CDR3 sequences, about an eighth detected once. CDR3 size: 14 residues. The germline V gene encodes CDR1 SGHTA and CDR2 FQGNSA. V trimming: 5 bases; J trimming: 2 bases; junction bases outside the gene matches: 5. Note on this clonotype: The antigen is unknown.

CD4 T cells were positively selected, then CD8 T cells from the CD4-negative fraction. Material for sequencing was central memory CD4+ T cells from blood. The clonotype comes from a human donor in good health. This chain uses TRBV7-2 with TRBJ1-2, with 7 nucleotides matching TRBD1. DNA of the CDR3: TGTGCCAGCAGCCCAGACAGGGCCAACTATGGCTACACCTTC. Amino acids: CASSPDRANYGYTF.